This entry lists 28 T cell receptor beta chains sequenced from one sample in a study of T cells in Graves' hyperthyroidism and ophthalmopathy. Regions amplified from RNA transcripts were the TCR beta CDR3 regions. HTBI primers were employed in a first-round RT-PCR of the TCR CDR3. TCRdb fed the multiplex PCR reads into MiXCR, producing one record per CDR3 protein. The table lists over 350,000 distinct CDR3 sequences, more than 13% of them singletons, with 28% in the top ten. Sequencing input: blood. The receptor source for this set is a man between 50 and 59 years old with Graves' ophthalmopathy.

A few counts support this clonotype. V and J are TRBV10-1 and TRBJ2-1, with 10 nucleotides matching TRBD2. Germline loops: CDR1 WNHNN, CDR2 SYGVQD (reference sequence). This CDR3 contains 18 residues. V trimming: 0 bases; J trimming: 3 bases; junction bases outside the gene matches: 8. CDR3 in amino acids: CASSESGAGGPRYNEQFF. CDR3 coding DNA: TGCGCCAGCAGTGAGTCTGGAGCGGGAGGGCCTCGCTACAATGAGCAGTTCTTC.

In this sample, this clonotype turned up many times. This CDR3 is CASGFNYEQYF. CDR3 nucleotides: TGTGCTAGTGGTTTCAACTACGAGCAGTACTTC. V usage is TRBV12-5 and J usage is TRBJ2-7, with D unclear. This CDR3 region has 11 residues. Trimming took off 3 bases at V and 3 bases at J, with 3 bases between the two ends. Germline CDR1 reads LGHNT; CDR2 reads FRNRAP.

The genes are TRBV10-2 and TRBJ2-3; possibly TRBD2 for D (5 bases). Germline CDR1 is WSHSY and CDR2 is SAAADI. The CDR3 has 15 residues. Trimming took 3 bases from V and 5 from J, leaving 15 bases between them. The CDR3 sequence is CASSDIWSGGDTQYF. The CDR3 DNA reads TGCGCCAGCAGTGATATCTGGTCAGGAGGAGATACGCAGTATTTT.

This clonotype was observed at least ten times. V and J are TRBV20-1 and TRBJ2-7; TRBD2 aligns across 7 bases. With V trimmed by 6 bases and J by 4 bases, 9 bases remained unmatched. There are 13 residues in the CDR3. Germline CDR1 is DFQATT and CDR2 is SNEGSKA (reference sequence). The CDR3 DNA sequence: TGCAGTGCCAACTGGCGGGGAGGGTACGAGCAGTACTTC. Protein sequence: CSANWRGGYEQYF.

The genes are TRBV27 and TRBJ1-1; possible D gene TRBD1, 6 bases. Trimming stripped 4 bases from V and 1 base from J, with 19 bases between. This CDR3 has 17 amino acids. The germline gives CDR1 MNHEY, CDR2 SMNVEV (reference sequence). CDR3 residues: CASSSTLPGHKNTEAFF. CDR3 DNA: TGTGCCAGCAGTTCTACCTTACCGGGACACAAGAACACTGAAGCTTTCTTT.

This clonotype occurred a few times. The chain employs TRBV27 and TRBJ2-1, with D maybe TRBD1 (6 bases). Trimming pared 5 bases from V and 7 bases from J, leaving 33 bases between. CDR1 and CDR2 (germline): MNHEY, SMNVEV (reference sequence). The CDR3 is 20 amino acids. Here the CDR3 DNA reads TGTGCCAGCAGTCCATATCAGGAATTAATACAGGGTCGAAGGGGAAATGAGCAGTTCTTC. It is translated as CASSPYQELIQGRRGNEQFF.

This clonotype was seen a handful of times. Possible read error: a much larger clone is one base away. The genes are TRBV20-1 and TRBJ2-1; the match to TRBD2 covers 12 bases. Germline V gene data show CDR1 as DFQATT and CDR2 as SNEGSKA (reference sequence). There are 15 residues in the CDR3. CDR3 region: CSARLAGGPHNEQLF. CDR3 DNA sequence: TGCAGTGCTAGACTAGCGGGAGGGCCCCACAATGAGCAGCTCTTC.

There are many counts of this clonotype. V gene TRBV12-3 or TRBV12-4 combines with J gene TRBJ2-1, with 10 bases identical to TRBD2. V trimming: 5 bases; J trimming: 8 bases; junction bases outside the gene matches: 9. The CDR3 is 15 residues long. CDR3 nucleotide sequence: TGTGCCAGCAGTGCCCCTAGCGGGAGAGCAGATGAGCAGTTCTTC. It translates to CASSAPSGRADEQFF.

This clonotype was counted ten times or more. The chain employs TRBV12-3 or TRBV12-4 and TRBJ1-6; the match to TRBD1 covers 8 bases. V shed 8 bases, J shed 9 bases, and the junction held 6 bases outside the gene matches. The CDR3 has 13 amino acids. The DNA of the CDR3 is TGTGCCAGCGCCGGACAGGGTATTTCACCCCTCCACTTT. Its translation is CASAGQGISPLHF.

In this sample, this clonotype turned up a few times. This chain links TRBV29-1 with TRBJ2-7; D unresolved. V was trimmed by 7 bases and J by 6 bases, leaving 10 bases between them. The germline V gene has CDR1 SQVTM and CDR2 ANQGSEA. The CDR3 extends over 10 amino acids. The CDR3 reads CSALRGEQYF. CDR3 sequence (DNA): TGCAGCGCCCTCCGTGGCGAGCAGTACTTC.

This clonotype was found many times. V usage is TRBV29-1 and J usage is TRBJ2-3, with 11 bases lining up with TRBD2. This CDR3 has 16 amino acids. V shed 0 bases, J shed 2 bases, and the junction held 4 bases outside the gene matches. Looked up from germline, CDR1 is SQVTM and CDR2 is ANQGSEA. The CDR3 protein is CSVEDRTSGYTDTQYF. The CDR3 DNA reads TGCAGCGTTGAAGATCGGACTAGCGGGTACACAGATACGCAGTATTTT.

This clonotype was seen a single time. The chain links TRBV7-9 to TRBJ1-3; D is unclear. V lost 1 base to trimming and J lost 7 bases, with 8 bases between them. The length of the CDR3 is 13 residues. From germline, CDR1 is SEHNR and CDR2 FQNEAQ (reference sequence). The CDR3 sequence is CASSLGARNTIYF. CDR3 DNA sequence: TGTGCCAGCAGCTTAGGGGCAAGGAACACCATATATTTT.

This sequence joins TRBV19 and TRBJ2-7, with 10 bases lining up with TRBD2. V lost 6 bases to trimming and J lost 1 base; unmatched junction nucleotides: 6. The germline V gene encodes CDR1 LNHDA and CDR2 SQIVND (reference sequence). The CDR3 has 15 amino acids. The CDR3 sequence is CASRLAGLASYEQYF. DNA of the CDR3: TGTGCCAGTAGACTAGCGGGATTGGCGTCCTACGAGCAGTACTTC.

Many counts were recorded for this clonotype. This rearrangement joins TRBV5-1 to TRBJ1-2, with D perhaps matching TRBD1 (6 bases). From germline, CDR1 is SGHRS and CDR2 YFSETQ. CDR3 length equals 18 residues. V dropped 0 bases and J dropped 3 bases, with 21 bases sitting between them. CDR3 sequence reads: CASSLAAGGGRSDYGYTF. The CDR3 DNA is TGCGCCAGCAGCTTGGCCGCCGGTGGGGGCAGGAGCGACTATGGCTACACCTTC.

This chain connects TRBV7-2 to TRBJ1-1; the D is unclear. V lost 4 bases and J 2 bases, leaving 14 bases between the germline ends. Germline assignment: CDR1 SGHTA and CDR2 FQGNSA. The CDR3 extends over 15 amino acids. CDR3 bases: TGTGCCAGCAGCTCGACCCTATGGGGTAACACTGAAGCTTTCTTT. Translating it yields CASSSTLWGNTEAFF.

There are many counts of this clonotype. The J gene is TRBJ2-5, the V gene TRBV3-1; 7 bases agree with TRBD1. V lost 2 bases and J lost 4; bases outside the gene matches: 7. The CDR3 spans 15 residues. The germline CDR1 and CDR2 sequences are LGHDT and YNNKEL (reference sequence). CDR3 protein: CASSQFEGAGETQYF. The CDR3 DNA is TGTGCCAGCAGCCAATTCGAGGGGGCTGGAGAGACCCAGTACTTC.

This clonotype was counted many times. The V gene is TRBV28, the J gene TRBJ2-1, with no clear D. Trimming left V 3 bases short and J 7 bases short, with 10 bases between. Germline V gene sequence: CDR1 MDHEN, CDR2 SYDVKM. This CDR3 is 13 amino acids long. DNA of the CDR3: TGTGCCAGCAGTTTCGTGGCCCCGAATGAGCAGTTCTTC. The encoded protein is CASSFVAPNEQFF.

This clonotype came up many times. The chain combines TRBV20-1 with TRBJ2-7, with D tentatively TRBD2 (6 bases). V was trimmed by 5 bases and J by 2 bases, leaving 13 bases between them. The CDR3 sequence is 13 residues long. Per the germline V gene, CDR1 is DFQATT and CDR2 is SNEGSKA (reference sequence). The CDR3 DNA follows: TGCAGTGCTCCGAGCGGGCCTACCTACGAGCAGTACTTC. It codes for CSAPSGPTYEQYF.

The chain carries TRBV5-1 and TRBJ2-1; 10 bases fit TRBD2. This CDR3 contains 16 residues. Germline V gives CDR1 SGHRS, CDR2 YFSETQ. V lost 4 bases and J lost 4; bases outside the gene matches: 8. CDR3 region: CASSTTASGSYNEQFF. CDR3 in DNA: TGCGCCAGCAGCACCACCGCTAGCGGGAGTTACAATGAGCAGTTCTTC.

There are many counts of this clonotype. J is TRBJ1-2 and V is TRBV27; no reliable D call. Trimming cost V 2 bases and J 6 bases, with 13 bases left between them. The CDR3 spans 14 residues. Germline V gene lookup returns CDR1 MNHEY and CDR2 SMNVEV (reference sequence). The CDR3 nucleotides are TGTGCCAGCAGTTTACAGGATTTAGTGAATGGCTACACCTTC. The encoded protein is CASSLQDLVNGYTF.

This clonotype has a count of ten or more. The J gene is TRBJ2-3, the V gene TRBV10-3, with D tentatively TRBD2 (7 bases). Trimming took 0 bases from V and 4 from J, leaving 17 bases between them. CDR3 length: 17 amino acids. The V gene's germline CDR1 is ENHRY and CDR2 SYGVKD. This CDR3 is CAISESGGGSPPDTQYF. The CDR3 nucleotides read TGTGCCATCAGTGAGTCTGGGGGCGGGAGTCCCCCAGATACGCAGTATTTT.

J is TRBJ1-5 and V is TRBV6-1; TRBD1 might be the D (6 bases). Germline V gives CDR1 MNHNS, CDR2 SASEGT. V lost 6 bases and J 3 bases, leaving 15 bases between the germline ends. This CDR3 is built from 15 residues. CDR3: CASSPGRGPNQPQHF. DNA of the CDR3: TGTGCCAGCAGCCCCGGGCGGGGGCCCAATCAGCCCCAGCATTTT.

In its sample, this clonotype was seen many times. The V and J genes are TRBV11-2 and TRBJ2-4; D uncertain. The CDR3 extends over 16 amino acids. CDR1 and CDR2 (germline): SGHAT, FQNNGV. V gave up 2 bases and J gave up 5 bases, with 16 bases separating them. CDR3 DNA sequence: TGTGCCAGCAGCTTACCGGGCAGCAAGGTCCAAAACATTCAGTACTTC. This codes for CASSLPGSKVQNIQYF.

The chain is built from TRBV5-8 and TRBJ2-2, with D perhaps TRBD2 (6 bases). Trimming removed 6 bases at V and 3 bases at J, with 18 bases between. The CDR3 is 16 amino acids. Germline lookup yields CDR1 SGHTS and CDR2 YDEGEE. The CDR3 region is CASNPLRGSDTGELFF. Here the CDR3 DNA reads TGTGCCAGCAATCCCCTCCGGGGGTCGGACACCGGGGAGCTGTTTTTT.

There are many counts of this clonotype. This chain uses TRBV11-3 with TRBJ2-4; TRBD1 matches at 7 bases. The CDR3 is made up of 16 amino acids. The V and J ends lost 5 bases and 2 bases, in that order; junction bases with no gene match: 9. Germline lookup yields CDR1 SGHNT and CDR2 YENEEA. The CDR3 DNA reads TGTGCCAGCAGCCAAGACAGGGCCCGGACCAAAAACATTCAGTACTTC. Protein sequence: CASSQDRARTKNIQYF.

At least ten counts were recorded for this clonotype. The chain couples TRBV20-1 to TRBJ2-3, with TRBD2 matching over 9 bases. Germline V gene data show CDR1 as DFQATT and CDR2 as SNEGSKA (reference sequence). V dropped 2 bases and J dropped 2; count of bases not matched to a gene: 8. CDR3 size: 16 residues. The CDR3, as DNA: TGCAGTGCTAGACCCCTTGGACTAGCGCACACAGATACGCAGTATTTT. This sequence encodes CSARPLGLAHTDTQYF.

For this clonotype: A read error is possible here, since a much larger clone lies one base away. The rearrangement joins TRBV5-1 to TRBJ2-7; 11 bases are a match to TRBD2. V dropped 4 bases and J dropped 4; count of bases not matched to a gene: 4. Germline CDR1 reads SGHRS; CDR2 reads YFSETQ. The CDR3 is 14 residues long. CDR3 bases: TGCGCCAGCAGCCGTAGCGGGAGGGAGTACGAGCAGTACTTC. This encodes CASSRSGREYEQYF. The full variable domain, its missing parts supplied by reference TRBV5-1 and TRBJ2-7, is KAGVTQTPRYLIKTRGQQVTLSCSPISGHRSVSWYQQTPGQGLQFLFEYFSETQRNKGNFPGRFSGRQFSNSRSEMNVSTLELGDSALYLCASSRSGREYEQYFGPGTRLTVT.

Worth noting for this clonotype: A read error may produce the germline difference seen at one junction end. This sequence joins TRBV20-1 and TRBJ2-1; the D is unclear. Germline CDR1 is DFQATT and CDR2 is SNEGSKA (reference sequence). The CDR3 is made up of 10 amino acids. The CDR3 bases are TGCAGTGCACGAGACAATGAGCAGCTCTTC. Protein sequence: CSARDNEQLF.